This T cell receptor beta chain comes out of a study of technical replicates of blood from a handful of donors. Assay: immunoSEQ multiplex PCR; the TCRdb copy retains only in-frame clones and omits some. This sample has tens of thousands of clones, with roughly 92% found just once. Between the trimmed V and J ends, which lost 0 bases and 0 bases, there was a span of 7 bases. The CDR3 runs to 15 residues. CDR1 and CDR2 (germline): SGDLS, YYNGEE. This chain joins TRBV9 and TRBJ1-3; D gene uncertain. The sequence was collected from a human donor in good health. Sample: T cells isolated from PBMCs. Written as DNA, the CDR3 is TGTGCCAGCAGCGTAGACCCAGTCTCTGGAAACACCATATATTTT. It codes for CASSVDPVSGNTIYF.